These 12 T cell receptor beta chains came from one sample sequenced in a study of T cell repertoires in cytomegalovirus infection. No antigen has been assigned to these receptors. TCRdb re-derived calls from the reads in MiXCR, one entry per CDR3 protein. The sample records about 150,000 distinct CDR3 sequences, roughly 32% being singletons. This specimen consisted of CD8+ T cells from cultured PBMCs, obtained from culture after CMV antigen stimulation. The receptors here all came from a human donor in good health (CMV status not recorded). Some clones in this sample may be carry-over from other donors' samples.

The genes are TRBV7-9 and TRBJ2-1, with D perhaps matching TRBD1 (6 bases). Deletions cut 5 bases from V and 9 bases from J, with 14 bases between. CDR1 is SEHNR, CDR2 FQNEAQ, per germline (reference sequence). There are 13 residues in the CDR3. DNA of the CDR3: TGTGCCAGCAGCGTTACAGGGCCCGGTGAGCAGTTCTTC. Its translation is CASSVTGPGEQFF. The whole variable domain, remainder taken from reference TRBV7-9 and TRBJ2-1, is DTGVSQNPRHKITKRGQNVTFRCDPISEHNRLYWYRQTLGQGPEFLTYFQNEAQLEKSRLLSDRFSAERPKGSFSTLEIQRTEQGDSAMYLCASSVTGPGEQFFGPGTRLTVL.

This rearrangement joins TRBV15 to TRBJ1-5, with 10 bases lining up with TRBD1. The V segment lost 0 bases and the J segment 7 bases; nucleotides outside the gene matches: 6. The CDR3 contains 16 residues. Per germline, CDR1 LNHNV and CDR2 YYDKDF (reference sequence). CDR3 region: CATSREGTGDWQPQHF. Written as DNA, the CDR3 is TGTGCCACCAGCAGAGAGGGGACAGGGGATTGGCAGCCCCAGCATTTT. Full variable domain (rest looked up from reference TRBV15 and TRBJ1-5): DAMVIQNPRYQVTQFGKPVTLSCSQTLNHNVMYWYQQKSSQAPKLLFHYYDKDFNNEADTPDNFQSRRPNTSFCFLDIRSPGLGDTAMYLCATSREGTGDWQPQHFGDGTRLSIL.

The genes are TRBV4-1 and TRBJ2-7; a possible D gene is TRBD2 (7 bases). Germline CDR1 MGHRA, CDR2 YSYEKL. Trimming cost V 0 bases and J 5 bases, with 11 bases left between them. The CDR3 loop spans 14 amino acids. CDR3 nucleotide sequence: TGCGCCAGCAGCCAAGATCAGGGGAGGGACGAGCAGTACTTC. Residues: CASSQDQGRDEQYF.

The chain recombines TRBV5-1 with TRBJ2-1; unclear D gene. The V end lost 0 bases, the J end lost 8 bases, and 12 bases lay between the germline ends. There are 14 residues in the CDR3. Germline V gene data show CDR1 as SGHRS and CDR2 as YFSETQ. The chain's CDR3 is CASSLGSPHDEQFF. The DNA of the CDR3 is TGCGCCAGCAGCTTGGGCTCTCCGCATGATGAGCAGTTCTTC.

The genes are TRBV4-1 and TRBJ2-2; D is unclear. CDR3 length: 15 amino acids. From germline, CDR1 is MGHRA and CDR2 YSYEKL. V was trimmed by 2 bases and J by 6 bases, leaving 13 bases between them. CDR3 residues: CASSQTLGSPGELFF. The CDR3, as DNA: TGCGCCAGCAGCCAAACCCTCGGGTCCCCCGGGGAGCTGTTTTTT.

This clonotype was found a few times. The chain uses TRBV15 and TRBJ2-4; D not resolved. V was clipped by 2 bases and J by 8 bases, with 10 bases between them. The CDR3 totals 13 residues. Germline V gives CDR1 LNHNV, CDR2 YYDKDF (reference sequence). CDR3 DNA sequence: TGTGCCACCAGCAGACGATGGGGTGACATTCAGTACTTC. This sequence encodes CATSRRWGDIQYF.

V gene TRBV27 combines with J gene TRBJ2-3, with D tentatively TRBD2 (6 bases). CDR3 size: 16 residues. Germline CDR1 reads MNHEY; CDR2 reads SMNVEV (reference sequence). V shed 5 bases and J shed 5 bases, with 20 bases lying between them. CDR3 amino acids: CASSPVRGGRGDTQYF. The CDR3 DNA reads as TGTGCCAGCAGTCCCGTGCGGGGCGGACGAGGAGATACGCAGTATTTT.

This clonotype was observed a handful of times. This chain joins TRBV6-4 and TRBJ2-5; D is perhaps TRBD1 (6 bases). The CDR3 extends over 16 amino acids. Germline values: CDR1 MRHNA, CDR2 SNTAGT. Trimming pared 5 bases from V and 1 base from J, leaving 17 bases between. CDR3 loop: CASSLPPGHFQETQYF. The CDR3 DNA is TGTGCCAGCAGTCTGCCTCCGGGACACTTCCAAGAGACCCAGTACTTC.

The genes are TRBV7-1 and TRBJ2-1; 8 nucleotides match TRBD2. TRBV7-1 is given ORF status, its function remaining uncertain. The ends lost 5 bases at V and 0 bases at J; junction bases unmatched: 18. This CDR3 region has 20 residues. CDR3 nucleotides: TGTGCCAGCAGCACCCCACGGGAGGGGGGATCGCTTAGCTCCTACAATGAGCAGTTCTTC. This translates into CASSTPREGGSLSSYNEQFF.

This chain links TRBV19 with TRBJ1-2, with 7 positions matching TRBD1. This CDR3 spans 17 amino acids. Germline lookup yields CDR1 LNHDA and CDR2 SQIVND (reference sequence). V shed 5 bases and J 6 bases; nucleotides not matched to a gene: 18. CDR3 in DNA: TGTGCCAGTAGTGCCCGACAGGGTTGGTTTGTCGGAAATGGCTACACCTTC. Translated, it gives CASSARQGWFVGNGYTF. Full variable domain (outside the CDR3, taken from reference TRBV19 and TRBJ1-2): DGGITQSPKYLFRKEGQNVTLSCEQNLNHDAMYWYRQDPGQGLRLIYYSQIVNDFQKGDIAEGYSVSREKKESFPLTVTSAQKNPTAFYLCASSARQGWFVGNGYTFGSGTRLTVV.

V is TRBV18 and J is TRBJ2-7; D tentatively fits TRBD1 or TRBD2 (6 bases each). Germline CDR1 KGHSH, CDR2 LQKENI. This CDR3 has 15 residues. V was trimmed by 5 bases and J by 0 bases, leaving 14 bases between them. CDR3 coding DNA: TGTGCCAGCTCAAGAGGGGGGCCGAGCTCCTACGAGCAGTACTTC. Its protein product is CASSRGGPSSYEQYF.

This clonotype was picked up many times. The rearrangement links TRBV27 to TRBJ1-5; 8 bases are shared with TRBD1. The V and J ends lost 6 bases and 4 bases, in that order; junction bases with no gene match: 2. The CDR3 is made up of 13 amino acids. In germline, CDR1 is MNHEY, CDR2 SMNVEV (reference sequence). This chain's CDR3 is CASSWTGNQPQHF. DNA for the CDR3: TGTGCCAGCAGCTGGACAGGGAATCAGCCCCAGCATTTT.